This TCR beta chain was captured in a study of shared clonotypes between healthy human individuals. Study-wide findings and caveats: An effect of sequencing depth on clonotype sharing among donors was expected. Among the subsets, naive ones generally showed larger estimated richness than memory ones. Clonotypes shared by all four sorted-subset donors had higher generation probabilities than non-shared clonotypes. Sampling used blood alone; tissue repertoires probably differ.

Sequencing used immunoSEQ multiplex PCR; TCRdb keeps in-frame clones, though not all of them. The table records fewer than 2.5 million clones, 93% of them present only once. This CDR3 is built from 14 residues. The germline V gene has CDR1 SQVTM and CDR2 ANQGSEA. V dropped 5 bases and J dropped 7; count of bases not matched to a gene: 11. About this clone: Antigen: not known.

The specimen was naive CD4+ T cells from PBMCs. The subset here: CD45RA+ positively selected. This receptor was identified in a young man in good health. Some clones in this sample may be carry-over from other donors' samples. The rearrangement links TRBV29-1 to TRBJ2-7; 10 bases line up with TRBD2. CDR3 protein: CSVTLAGALTEQYF. The CDR3 nucleotides are TGCAGCGTTACCCTAGCGGGAGCTTTGACTGAGCAGTACTTC.